These T cell receptor beta chains were read from a single sample in a study of blood T cell repertoires in COVID-19. Clones were read by immunoSEQ multiplex PCR, and TCRdb kept only the in-frame ones, dropping some. The sample records about 220,000 clones, approximately 83% being singletons. The sequencing input was PBMCs or T cells enriched from blood (not recorded which). These receptors all stem from a woman aged 60 to 75 who had recovered from COVID-19. The CDR3 runs from the conserved cysteine through the conserved F or W. The order of the fields is V gene, clone size, D gene, J gene, CDR3 protein, CDR3 DNA. The D gene is left open where the match is weak. Clone size is not always given. Where it is, it says once, few, many or a class for expanded clones.

V: TRBV14; size: .; D: .; J: TRBJ1-1; CDR3: CASSQDYGRNTEAFF; DNA: TGTGCCAGCAGCCAAGATTACGGGAGGAACACTGAAGCTTTCTTT
V: TRBV5-6; size: .; D: .; J: TRBJ2-7; CDR3: CASSLEGTPIYEQYF; DNA: TGTGCCAGCAGCTTGGAGGGGACACCTATTTACGAGCAGTACTTC
V: TRBV14; size: .; D: .; J: TRBJ1-1; CDR3: CASSQVVNSEAFF; DNA: TGTGCCAGCAGCCAAGTAGTAAATTCTGAAGCTTTCTTT
V: TRBV15; size: .; D: .; J: TRBJ2-2; CDR3: CATSSRDLVNTGELFF; DNA: TGTGCCACCAGCAGCCGGGACTTGGTGAACACCGGGGAGCTGTTTTTT
V: TRBV12-5; size: .; D: TRBD2; J: TRBJ2-7; CDR3: CASGLVSPGGAREQYF; DNA: TGTGCTAGTGGTTTGGTATCCCCGGGGGGGGCTCGAGAGCAGTACTTC
V: TRBV7-2; size: few; D: TRBD1; J: TRBJ1-1; CDR3: CASSPRGTANTEAFF; DNA: TGTGCCAGCAGCCCCAGGGGGACAGCGAACACTGAAGCTTTCTTT
V: TRBV9; size: .; D: TRBD1; J: TRBJ2-7; CDR3: CASSIGQEGYEQYF; DNA: TGTGCCAGCAGCATAGGACAGGAAGGGTACGAGCAGTACTTC
V: TRBV4-1; size: .; D: .; J: TRBJ2-7; CDR3: CASSQDLSRGRTTYEQYF; DNA: TGCGCCAGCAGCCAAGATCTTAGTAGGGGCAGAACCACCTACGAGCAGTACTTC
V: TRBV20-1; size: .; D: TRBD1; J: TRBJ1-2; CDR3: CSASEQGDSNYGYTF; DNA: TGCAGTGCTAGTGAACAGGGGGACTCTAACTATGGCTACACCTTC
V: TRBV7-9; size: few; D: .; J: TRBJ2-2; CDR3: CASSLEGAHTGELFF; DNA: TGTGCCAGCAGCTTGGAGGGAGCGCACACCGGGGAGCTGTTTTTT
V: TRBV5-1; size: .; D: .; J: TRBJ2-7; CDR3: CASSLGDTGYEQYF; DNA: TGCGCCAGCAGCTTGGGGGATACAGGGTACGAGCAGTACTTC
V: TRBV7-2; size: .; D: TRBD1; J: TRBJ2-1; CDR3: CASSETGAGNEQFF; DNA: TGTGCCAGCAGCGAGACAGGGGCAGGCAATGAGCAGTTCTTC
V: TRBV7-6; size: .; D: TRBD1; J: TRBJ2-1; CDR3: CASSLGQGLADEQFF; DNA: TGTGCCAGCAGCTTAGGACAGGGGTTGGCAGATGAGCAGTTCTTC
V: TRBV7-6; size: .; D: TRBD2; J: TRBJ2-1; CDR3: CASSSLAGTLGEQFF; DNA: TGTGCCAGCAGCTCGCTAGCGGGAACCCTTGGTGAGCAGTTCTTC
V: TRBV7-7; size: .; D: .; J: TRBJ2-5; CDR3: CASSGLASRGETQYF; DNA: TGTGCCAGCAGCGGTCTAGCGTCCCGGGGGGAGACCCAGTACTTC
V: TRBV5-1; size: .; D: TRBD2; J: TRBJ2-3; CDR3: CASSLEGLAPDTQYF; DNA: TGCGCCAGCAGCTTGGAGGGACTAGCACCAGATACGCAGTATTTT
V: TRBV19; size: once; D: .; J: TRBJ1-3; CDR3: CASSTHSGTGNTIYF; DNA: TGTGCCAGTAGTACCCATTCCGGGACAGGAAACACCATATATTTT
V: TRBV6-2/TRBV6-3; size: .; D: TRBD2; J: TRBJ2-7; CDR3: CASSQPLAGGREQYF; DNA: TGTGCCAGCAGCCAACCACTAGCGGGGGGAAGGGAGCAGTACTTC
V: TRBV7-2; size: few; D: TRBD2; J: TRBJ2-7; CDR3: CASSSAGGATYEQYF; DNA: TGTGCCAGCAGCTCTGCGGGGGGGGCGACCTACGAGCAGTACTTC
V: TRBV15; size: .; D: TRBD1; J: TRBJ2-3; CDR3: CATSRDLRGIGTDTQYF; DNA: TGTGCCACCAGCAGAGACCTCAGGGGGATAGGCACAGATACGCAGTATTTT
V: TRBV30; size: .; D: TRBD1; J: TRBJ1-6; CDR3: CACHRQGVRTPLHF; DNA: TGTGCCTGCCACCGACAGGGCGTTCGGACACCCCTCCACTTT
V: TRBV7-2; size: .; D: TRBD1; J: TRBJ2-7; CDR3: CASSPGPDRDYEQYF; DNA: TGTGCCAGCAGCCCGGGCCCCGACAGGGACTACGAGCAGTACTTC
V: TRBV7-2; size: .; D: TRBD1; J: TRBJ2-4; CDR3: CASSPGTGRDIQYF; DNA: TGTGCCAGCAGCCCAGGGACAGGGAGGGACATTCAGTACTTC
V: TRBV5-1; size: .; D: TRBD1; J: TRBJ1-1; CDR3: CASSLAGQGALTEAFF; DNA: TGCGCCAGCAGCTTGGCGGGACAGGGGGCGCTCACTGAAGCTTTCTTT
V: TRBV19; size: .; D: .; J: TRBJ1-2; CDR3: CASSPNRVGSVGYTF; DNA: TGTGCCAGTAGTCCAAACAGGGTTGGTAGCGTGGGCTACACCTTC
V: TRBV19; size: .; D: TRBD1; J: TRBJ1-1; CDR3: CASSIDLLGGITEAFF; DNA: TGTGCCAGTAGTATAGATCTGCTAGGGGGCATCACTGAAGCTTTCTTT
V: TRBV21-1; size: .; D: .; J: TRBJ2-7; CDR3: CASRLPLAGSSYEQYF; DNA: TGTGCCAGCAGGCTCCCTCTAGCGGGGAGCTCCTACGAGCAGTACTTC
V: TRBV29-1; size: .; D: TRBD2; J: TRBJ2-1; CDR3: CSVETSGRANEQFF; DNA: TGCAGCGTTGAGACTAGCGGGAGGGCCAATGAGCAGTTCTTC
V: TRBV6-2/TRBV6-3; size: once; D: .; J: TRBJ1-1; CDR3: CASSYRGGPNTEAFF; DNA: TGTGCCAGCAGTTACAGGGGGGGGCCAAACACTGAAGCTTTCTTT
V: TRBV7-2; size: .; D: TRBD1; J: TRBJ1-1; CDR3: CASSSYTGTDEAFF; DNA: TGTGCCAGCAGCTCCTACACTGGGACAGATGAAGCTTTCTTT
V: TRBV27; size: .; D: .; J: TRBJ1-2; CDR3: CASSFIWGLNYGYTF; DNA: TGTGCCAGCAGTTTCATTTGGGGCCTTAACTATGGCTACACCTTC
V: TRBV29-1; size: .; D: TRBD2; J: TRBJ2-2; CDR3: CSVEDLAGGTGELFF; DNA: TGCAGCGTTGAAGATCTAGCGGGGGGCACCGGGGAGCTGTTTTTT
V: TRBV7-3; size: .; D: .; J: TRBJ1-2; CDR3: CASSAQTRGGYTF; DNA: TGTGCCAGCAGCGCGCAGACCCGGGGAGGCTACACCTTC
V: TRBV27; size: .; D: .; J: TRBJ2-2; CDR3: CASKVQGSNTGELFF; DNA: TGTGCCAGCAAAGTCCAGGGATCGAACACCGGGGAGCTGTTTTTT
V: TRBV19; size: .; D: .; J: TRBJ1-1; CDR3: CASSEGPNTEAFF; DNA: TGTGCCAGTAGTGAGGGCCCGAACACTGAAGCTTTCTTT
V: TRBV3-1/TRBV3-2; size: .; D: .; J: TRBJ1-2; CDR3: CASSQVPAGGNYGYTF; DNA: TGTGCCAGCAGCCAAGTTCCGGCGGGAGGGAACTATGGCTACACCTTC
V: TRBV7-9; size: .; D: .; J: TRBJ2-7; CDR3: CASSPASTYEQYF; DNA: TGTGCCAGCAGCCCGGCTAGCACCTACGAGCAGTACTTC
V: TRBV5-1; size: .; D: .; J: TRBJ2-2; CDR3: CASSLEQEAGELFF; DNA: TGCGCCAGCAGCTTGGAACAGGAAGCCGGGGAGCTGTTTTTT
V: TRBV5-4; size: .; D: .; J: TRBJ1-1; CDR3: CASRPYREGAEAFF; DNA: TGTGCCAGCCGACCATACAGGGAAGGGGCTGAAGCTTTCTTT
V: TRBV29-1; size: .; D: TRBD1; J: TRBJ1-1; CDR3: CSVPGTGGTEAFF; DNA: TGCAGCGTCCCAGGGACAGGTGGGACTGAAGCTTTCTTT
V: TRBV10-1; size: .; D: TRBD2; J: TRBJ2-2; CDR3: CASSGSSGNVELFF; DNA: TGCGCCAGCAGTGGGAGTAGCGGGAATGTTGAGCTGTTTTTT
V: TRBV5-1; size: .; D: TRBD1; J: TRBJ1-6; CDR3: CASSLEQGRYNSPLHF; DNA: TGCGCCAGCAGCTTGGAACAGGGGCGTTATAATTCACCCCTCCACTTT
V: TRBV7-9; size: few; D: .; J: TRBJ1-5; CDR3: CASSLGLGQTDEPQHF; DNA: TGTGCCAGCAGCTTAGGTCTAGGACAGACTGATGAGCCCCAGCATTTT
V: TRBV6-1; size: .; D: .; J: TRBJ2-3; CDR3: CASSERRATSTDTQYF; DNA: TGTGCCAGCAGTGAACGCAGGGCTACTAGCACAGATACGCAGTATTTT
V: TRBV6-5; size: .; D: .; J: TRBJ1-2; CDR3: CASRQPNYGYTF; DNA: TGTGCCAGCCGACAGCCTAACTATGGCTACACCTTC
V: TRBV25-1; size: .; D: .; J: TRBJ1-2; CDR3: CASSKQGNNYGYTF; DNA: TGTGCCAGCAGTAAACAGGGAAATAACTATGGCTACACCTTC
V: TRBV2; size: .; D: .; J: TRBJ1-4; CDR3: CASLRGLNEKLFF; DNA: TGTGCCAGCCTGAGAGGGTTGAATGAAAAACTGTTTTTT
V: TRBV3-1/TRBV3-2; size: .; D: .; J: TRBJ1-6; CDR3: CASSPAGNGSPLHF; DNA: TGTGCCAGCAGCCCGGCAGGGAATGGTTCACCCCTCCACTTT
V: TRBV7-8; size: .; D: TRBD2; J: TRBJ2-2; CDR3: CASSLLTSGSGGELFF; DNA: TGTGCCAGCAGCTTACTTACTAGCGGGAGTGGCGGGGAGCTGTTTTTT
V: TRBV2; size: few; D: TRBD1; J: TRBJ1-5; CDR3: CASSGTGYSNQPQHF; DNA: TGTGCCAGCAGTGGGACAGGCTATAGCAATCAGCCCCAGCATTTT
V: TRBV5-1; size: .; D: .; J: TRBJ2-3; CDR3: CASSFYTDTQYF; DNA: TGCGCCAGCAGCTTTTACACAGATACGCAGTATTTT
V: TRBV15; size: .; D: TRBD1; J: TRBJ1-3; CDR3: CATSNPLGQSSGNTIYF; DNA: TGTGCCACCAGCAACCCCCTGGGACAGAGCTCTGGAAACACCATATATTTT
V: TRBV6-2/TRBV6-3; size: few; D: TRBD1; J: TRBJ1-5; CDR3: CASSYSRDRGHQPQHF; DNA: TGTGCCAGCAGTTACTCGAGGGACAGGGGCCATCAGCCCCAGCATTTT
V: TRBV27; size: once; D: .; J: TRBJ1-3; CDR3: CASSSVATGADTIYF; DNA: TGTGCCAGCAGTTCCGTGGCGACAGGAGCGGACACCATATATTTT
V: TRBV18; size: once; D: TRBD1; J: TRBJ1-2; CDR3: CASSKPGGATGYTF; DNA: TGTGCCAGCTCTAAACCAGGGGGCGCGACCGGCTACACCTTC
V: TRBV2; size: .; D: TRBD1; J: TRBJ1-1; CDR3: CASSDWDRAGTEAFF; DNA: TGTGCCAGCAGTGATTGGGACAGGGCGGGCACTGAAGCTTTCTTT
V: TRBV5-1; size: once; D: TRBD1; J: TRBJ2-7; CDR3: CASSPGDRNWEQYF; DNA: TGCGCCAGCAGCCCAGGGGACAGGAATTGGGAGCAGTACTTC
V: TRBV2; size: .; D: .; J: TRBJ1-2; CDR3: CASYPRRDDGYTF; DNA: TGTGCCAGCTATCCGAGGCGGGACGATGGCTACACCTTC
V: TRBV6-5; size: .; D: TRBD1; J: TRBJ1-5; CDR3: CASSPDREGQPQHF; DNA: TGTGCCAGCAGTCCAGACAGGGAAGGTCAGCCCCAGCATTTT